The 3 T cell receptor beta chains reported below all come from one sample, sequenced in a study of cytomegalovirus exposure and HLA in healthy donors. The primer mix had 60 Vbeta and 13 Jbeta primers. Profiled with immunoSEQ multiplex PCR; TCRdb holds only in-frame clones, not every one. The data hold under 150,000 clones, with less than 85% observed a single time. The sample taken for sequencing was PBMCs. The receptor set was obtained from a woman aged 45-59 years in good health and CMV-seropositive.

V usage is TRBV4-2 and J usage is TRBJ2-1; 10 bases map to TRBD1. The CDR3 length is 15 residues. CDR1 is LGHNA and CDR2 is YNFKEQ in the germline V gene. V lost 3 bases to trimming and J lost 9 bases; unmatched junction nucleotides: 8. CDR3 bases: TGTGCCAGCAGCCAGGACGACAGGGGGCACATTGAGCAGTTCTTC. This translates into CASSQDDRGHIEQFF.

This chain connects TRBV19 to TRBJ2-7; TRBD1 aligns across 7 bases. With V trimmed by 5 bases and J by 3 bases, 7 bases remained unmatched. The CDR3 contains 14 residues. CDR1 LNHDA and CDR2 SQIVND come from the germline V gene (reference sequence). In DNA form, the CDR3 reads TGTGCCAGTAGTCTCAGACAGGGCTACTACGAGCAGTACTTC. It translates to CASSLRQGYYEQYF.

The chain uses TRBV5-4 and TRBJ2-7; the D is unclear. V lost 0 bases to trimming and J lost 6 bases, with 13 bases between them. This CDR3 region has 14 residues. Germline V gene sequence: CDR1 SGHNT, CDR2 YYREEE (reference sequence). CDR3 nucleotide sequence: TGTGCCAGCAGCTTGGGATTCGGAGCGTCCGAGCAGTACTTC. This codes for CASSLGFGASEQYF.